This T cell receptor beta chain came from a study of cytomegalovirus exposure and HLA in healthy donors. Study-wide context: Researchers found that more than 70% of about 400 genotyped donors fell within the Caucasian-associated ancestry cluster. Study findings and constraints: Presence/absence analyses supposed approximately even sequencing depth among donors. Approximately 160 TCR beta chains were listed as cytomegalovirus-associated.

This clone was detected only a few times. Its antigen is as yet unknown. V lost 2 bases and J lost 0, with 8 bases in between. Germline CDR1 reads MNHEY; CDR2 reads SVGAGI. The CDR3 sequence is 14 residues long. Samples came from healthy bone marrow donors. The PCR made use of 60 Vbeta and 13 Jbeta primers. Generated by immunoSEQ multiplex PCR, the TCRdb table keeps only in-frame clones and is missing some. The sample yields roughly 190,000 clones, 75% to 80% seen once. The sequence came from a woman aged 30 to 39 in good health and CMV-seropositive. Sequencing was performed on PBMCs. The chain couples TRBV6-5 to TRBJ2-7; TRBD2 is a possible D gene (6 bases). DNA for the CDR3: TGTGCCAGCAGTTACGCGGGAAGCTCCTACGAGCAGTACTTC. Its protein product is CASSYAGSSYEQYF.